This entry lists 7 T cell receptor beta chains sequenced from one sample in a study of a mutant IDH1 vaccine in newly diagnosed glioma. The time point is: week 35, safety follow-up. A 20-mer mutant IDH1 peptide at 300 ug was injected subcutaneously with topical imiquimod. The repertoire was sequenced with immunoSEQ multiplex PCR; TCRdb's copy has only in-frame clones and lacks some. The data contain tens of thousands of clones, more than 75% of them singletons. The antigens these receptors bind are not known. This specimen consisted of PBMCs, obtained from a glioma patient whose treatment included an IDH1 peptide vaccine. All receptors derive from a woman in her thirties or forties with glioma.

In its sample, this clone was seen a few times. The CDR3 sequence: CASSEGGGTEAFF. The CDR3 nucleotides are TGTGCCAGCAGCGAGGGGGGGGGCACTGAAGCTTTCTTT. V and J are TRBV9 and TRBJ1-1; TRBD1 is a possible D gene (6 bases). V lost 3 bases to trimming and J lost 4 bases, with 10 bases between them. The CDR3 consists of 13 residues. Germline CDR1 is SGDLS and CDR2 is YYNGEE.

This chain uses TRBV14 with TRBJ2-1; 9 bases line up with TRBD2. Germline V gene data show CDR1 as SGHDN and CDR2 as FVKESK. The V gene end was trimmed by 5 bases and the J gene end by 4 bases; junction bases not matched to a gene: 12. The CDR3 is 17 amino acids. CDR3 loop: CASSSWAAGGPYNEQFF. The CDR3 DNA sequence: TGTGCCAGCAGCTCTTGGGCAGCGGGGGGCCCTTACAATGAGCAGTTCTTC.

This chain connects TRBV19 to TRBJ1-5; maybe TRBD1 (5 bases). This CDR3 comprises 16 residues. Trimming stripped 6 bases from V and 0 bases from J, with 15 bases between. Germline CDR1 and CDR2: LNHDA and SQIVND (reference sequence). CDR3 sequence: CASRGWGRVSNQPQHF. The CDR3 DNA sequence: TGTGCCAGTAGGGGATGGGGCAGAGTTAGCAATCAGCCCCAGCATTTT.

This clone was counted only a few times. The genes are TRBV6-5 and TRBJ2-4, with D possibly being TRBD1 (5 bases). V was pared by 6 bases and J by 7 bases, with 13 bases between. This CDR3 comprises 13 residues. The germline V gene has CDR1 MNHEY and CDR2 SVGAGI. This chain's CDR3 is CASRPSTVNIQYF. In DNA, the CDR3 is TGTGCCAGCAGACCCTCGACAGTCAACATTCAGTACTTC.

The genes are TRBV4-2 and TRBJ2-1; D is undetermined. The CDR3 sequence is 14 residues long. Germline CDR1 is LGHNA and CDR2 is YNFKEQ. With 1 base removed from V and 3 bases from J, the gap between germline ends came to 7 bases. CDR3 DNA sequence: TGTGCCAGCAGCCAAGGGGATAACTACAATGAGCAGTTCTTC. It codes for CASSQGDNYNEQFF.

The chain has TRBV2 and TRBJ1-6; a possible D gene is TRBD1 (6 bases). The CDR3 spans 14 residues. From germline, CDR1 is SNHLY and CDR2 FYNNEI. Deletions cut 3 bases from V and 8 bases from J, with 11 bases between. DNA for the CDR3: TGTGCCAGCAGTGAGCGTCAGGGGTATTCACCCCTCCACTTT. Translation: CASSERQGYSPLHF.

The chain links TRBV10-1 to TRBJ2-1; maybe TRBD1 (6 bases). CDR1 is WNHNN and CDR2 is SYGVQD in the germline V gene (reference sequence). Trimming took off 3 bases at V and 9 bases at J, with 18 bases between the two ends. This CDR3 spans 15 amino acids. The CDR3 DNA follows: TGCGCCAGCAGTGAAGGTGGCAGGGGTGGCCCTGAGCAGTTCTTC. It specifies CASSEGGRGGPEQFF.